This T cell receptor (beta chain) was captured in a study of identical twins. The study, taken as a whole, reports: Clonotypes of the beta chain that were abundant in cord blood carried fewer insertions (memory repertoires showed none).

V was trimmed by 3 bases and J by 5 bases, leaving 10 bases between them. This CDR3 comprises 14 residues. TCRdb redid the calling of the 5' RACE reads with MiXCR, one entry per CDR3 protein. The repertoire includes 550,000 to 700,000 distinct CDR3 sequences, around 20% of them detected once, and 4.3% sits in the top ten. A remark on this clonotype: The antigen remains unidentified.

These data also featured in a second study, about T cells expressing NK-cell markers. This second study notes: There were several donors in whom these clonotypes also led the CD3+CD56-NKG2C+ fraction.

Sequencing used PBMCs. The receptor's source is a woman between 18 and 30 years old in good health. This chain joins TRBV12-3 or TRBV12-4 and TRBJ2-2; weak D call: TRBD1 (6 bases). The CDR3 nucleotides read TGTGCCAGCAGTTTCGGGACATCTACCGGGGAGCTGTTTTTT. The encoded protein is CASSFGTSTGELFF.